The T cell receptor beta chain described here comes from a study of blood T cell repertoires in COVID-19. Study context: Material from acute and convalescent COVID-19 was sourced from the United States, Italy and Spain. T cells, B-cell-depleted T cells, or PBMCs supplied cDNA or gDNA.

The CDR3 consists of 18 residues. CDR1 and CDR2 from the germline V gene are SGHNT and YYREEE (reference sequence). V dropped 4 bases and J dropped 2 bases, with 25 bases sitting between them. Original methodology: Reference gene primer amplification yielded estimated nucleated cell counts. TCRdb's copy holds only in-frame clones and misses some; the assay was immunoSEQ multiplex PCR. V, J and clone size were drawn from that table, and D and trimming were deduced from the DNA. The sample has 150,000 to 200,000 clones; approximately 86% are singletons. The material sequenced was peripheral blood. V is TRBV5-4 and J is TRBJ2-7; the D gene is possibly TRBD2 (6 bases). The TCR originated in a man aged 70-80 years with acute or convalescent COVID-19. This chain's CDR3 is CASSPGLLGRTDAYEQYF. The DNA of the CDR3 is TGTGCCAGCAGCCCCGGACTACTCGGGAGAACTGACGCCTACGAGCAGTACTTC. Full variable domain (rest looked up from reference TRBV5-4 and TRBJ2-7): ETGVTQSPTHLIKTRGQQVTLRCSSQSGHNTVSWYQQALGQGPQFIFQYYREEENGRGNFPPRFSGLQFPNYSSELNVNALELDDSALYLCASSPGLLGRTDAYEQYFGPGTRLTVT.